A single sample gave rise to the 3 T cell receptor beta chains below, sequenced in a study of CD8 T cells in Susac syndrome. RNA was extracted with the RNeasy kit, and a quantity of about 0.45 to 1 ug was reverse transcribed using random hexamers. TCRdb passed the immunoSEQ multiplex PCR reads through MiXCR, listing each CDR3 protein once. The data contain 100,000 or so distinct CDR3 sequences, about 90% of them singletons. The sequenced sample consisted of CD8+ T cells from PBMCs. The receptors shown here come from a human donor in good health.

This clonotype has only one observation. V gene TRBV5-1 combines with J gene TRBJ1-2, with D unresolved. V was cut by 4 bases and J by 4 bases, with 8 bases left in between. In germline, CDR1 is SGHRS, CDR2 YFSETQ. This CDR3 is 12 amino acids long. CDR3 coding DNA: TGCGCCAGCAGCCGATCGGGCTATGGCTACACCTTC. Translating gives CASSRSGYGYTF. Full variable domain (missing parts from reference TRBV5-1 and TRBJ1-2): KAGVTQTPRYLIKTRGQQVTLSCSPISGHRSVSWYQQTPGQGLQFLFEYFSETQRNKGNFPGRFSGRQFSNSRSEMNVSTLELGDSALYLCASSRSGYGYTFGSGTRLTVV.

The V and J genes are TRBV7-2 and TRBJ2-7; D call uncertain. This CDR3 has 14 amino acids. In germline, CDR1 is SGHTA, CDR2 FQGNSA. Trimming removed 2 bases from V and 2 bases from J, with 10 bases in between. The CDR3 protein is CASSLPVSPYEQYF. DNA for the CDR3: TGTGCCAGCAGCTTACCAGTCTCCCCCTACGAGCAGTACTTC. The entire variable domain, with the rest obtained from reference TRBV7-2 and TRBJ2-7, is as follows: GAGVSQSPSNKVTEKGKDVELRCDPISGHTALYWYRQSLGQGLEFLIYFQGNSAPDKSGLPSDRFSAERTGGSVSTLTIQRTQQEDSAVYLCASSLPVSPYEQYFGPGTRLTVT.

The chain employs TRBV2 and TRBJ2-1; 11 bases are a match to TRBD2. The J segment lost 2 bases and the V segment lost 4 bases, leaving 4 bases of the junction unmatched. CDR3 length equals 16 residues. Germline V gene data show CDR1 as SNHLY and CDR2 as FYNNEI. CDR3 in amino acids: CASSGATSGAYNEQFF. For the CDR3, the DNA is TGTGCCAGCAGTGGGGCGACTAGCGGGGCCTACAATGAGCAGTTCTTC.